The clone carrying this TCR beta chain was picked up a small number of times. Its antigen is not identified. This specimen belongs to a study of T-cell reconstitution after alpha-beta-depleted transplantation in children. Study-level findings and limits: It was newly produced T cells that mostly accounted for T-cell counts and diversity one year after transplant.

Researchers prepared the TCRbeta library using unique molecular identifiers, the study reports. Using its own MiXCR run on the PCR reads, TCRdb lists one record per CDR3 protein. The data show a few hundred thousand distinct CDR3 sequences, with approximately 12% seen just once and around 2% held by the top ten. The V end was cut by 2 bases, the J end by 5 bases, with 13 bases between. CDR1 and CDR2 from the germline V gene are MDHEN and SYDVKM. The length of the CDR3 is 15 residues. The source is a male patient younger than 18 who had a stem cell transplant for acute myeloid leukemia, so the T cells may come from the graft donor. J is TRBJ2-1 and V is TRBV28; D not certain. This sample comprised PBMCs, mostly from graft donor cells, obtained 360 days after TCRalphabeta/CD19-depleted stem cell transplant. In DNA form, the CDR3 reads TGTGCCAGCAGTTTAATGCAGCGTTTTAACAATGAGCAGTTCTTC. Its protein is CASSLMQRFNNEQFF. Full variable domain (missing parts from reference TRBV28 and TRBJ2-1): DVKVTQSSRYLVKRTGEKVFLECVQDMDHENMFWYRQDPGLGLRLIYFSYDVKMKEKGDIPEGYSVSREKKERFSLILESASTNQTSMYLCASSLMQRFNNEQFFGPGTRLTVL.